A single sample gave rise to the 4 T cell receptor beta chains below, sequenced in a study of T cell repertoires in cytomegalovirus infection. Each CDR3 protein gets one entry after TCRdb re-called the reads with MiXCR. The sample shows 200,000 to 300,000 distinct CDR3 sequences, about 13% of them seen only once. The sequencing sample was made of PBMCs. These receptors came from a human donor in good health (CMV status not recorded). Some clones in this sample may be carry-over from other donors' samples.

V is TRBV20-1 and J is TRBJ1-1, with D possibly matching TRBD1 (6 bases). The CDR3 runs to 12 residues. Germline assignment: CDR1 DFQATT and CDR2 SNEGSKA (reference sequence). V lost 4 bases and J 4 bases, leaving 10 bases between the germline ends. The CDR3 DNA follows: TGCAGTGCTACAAGGGGGGGCACTGAAGCTTTCTTT. It codes for CSATRGGTEAFF.

This clonotype came up many times. The chain is built from TRBV28 and TRBJ1-5; 10 bases align to TRBD1. The CDR3 totals 18 residues. J was trimmed by 2 bases and V by 2 bases; bases with no gene match: 9. Per the germline V gene, CDR1 is MDHEN and CDR2 is SYDVKM. The DNA for the CDR3 is TGTGCCAGCAGTTTACCCGGTGGACAGGGGGGTGGCAATCAGCCCCAGCATTTT. This translates into CASSLPGGQGGGNQPQHF.

This clonotype was counted many times. The rearrangement uses TRBV12-3 or TRBV12-4 and TRBJ2-5, with D possibly matching TRBD2 (6 bases). Trimming removed 2 bases at V and 2 bases at J, with 12 bases between. The CDR3 totals 15 residues. The CDR3 sequence: CASSLRPRGQETQYF. The DNA of the CDR3 is TGTGCCAGCAGTTTAAGGCCTCGGGGGCAAGAGACCCAGTACTTC.

This clonotype was counted many times. This chain links TRBV28 with TRBJ1-5, with D perhaps TRBD1 (6 bases). The CDR3 is made up of 14 amino acids. V was shortened by 8 bases and J by 6 bases, with 17 bases between the two germline ends. The germline V gene has CDR1 MDHEN and CDR2 SYDVKM. The CDR3 DNA reads TGTGCCAGCGATACAGGGACCCGTGGTCAGCCCCAGCATTTT. Translated: CASDTGTRGQPQHF.